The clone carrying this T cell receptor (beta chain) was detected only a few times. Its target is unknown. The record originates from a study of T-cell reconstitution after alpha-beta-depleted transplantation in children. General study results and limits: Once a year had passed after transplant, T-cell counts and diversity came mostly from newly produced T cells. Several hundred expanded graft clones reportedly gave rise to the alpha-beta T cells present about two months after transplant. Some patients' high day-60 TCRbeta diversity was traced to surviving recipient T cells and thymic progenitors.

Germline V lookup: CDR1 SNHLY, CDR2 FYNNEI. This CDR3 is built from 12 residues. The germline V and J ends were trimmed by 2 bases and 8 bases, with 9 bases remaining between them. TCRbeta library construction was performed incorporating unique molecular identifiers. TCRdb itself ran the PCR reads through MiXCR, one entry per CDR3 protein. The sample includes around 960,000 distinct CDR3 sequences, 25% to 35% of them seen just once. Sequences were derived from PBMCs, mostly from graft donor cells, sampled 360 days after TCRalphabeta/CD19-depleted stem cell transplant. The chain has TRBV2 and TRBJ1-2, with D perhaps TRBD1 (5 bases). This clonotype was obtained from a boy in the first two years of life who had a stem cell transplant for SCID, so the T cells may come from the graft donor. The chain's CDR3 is CASSESGGGYTF. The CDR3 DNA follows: TGTGCCAGCAGTGAATCGGGGGGGGGCTACACCTTC. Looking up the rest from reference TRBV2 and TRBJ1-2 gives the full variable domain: EPEVTQTPSHQVTQMGQEVILRCVPISNHLYFYWYRQILGQKVEFLVSFYNNEISEKSEIFDDQFSVERPDGSNFTLKIRSTKLEDSAMYFCASSESGGGYTFGSGTRLTVV.